Following are 14 T cell receptor beta chains from one sample sequenced in a study of T cells in Graves' hyperthyroidism and ophthalmopathy. Authors of the study amplified TCR beta CDR3 regions from RNA transcripts. The HTBI primer set was used in a first-round RT-PCR of the TCR CDR3. TCRdb used MiXCR to reprocess the multiplex PCR reads, holding one entry per CDR3 protein. The profile covers about 740,000 distinct CDR3 sequences, with 13% to 15% appearing a single time and around 9.6% taken by the ten largest. Sequenced: blood. Receptors were obtained from a woman between 18 and 30 years old with Graves' hyperthyroidism.

This clonotype has only a few counts. The rearrangement joins TRBV4-3 to TRBJ2-3; D may be TRBD2 (6 bases). Deletions cut 1 base from V and 2 bases from J, with 13 bases between. The V gene's germline CDR1 is LGHNA and CDR2 YSLEER. The CDR3 sequence is 16 residues long. The CDR3 reads CASSQALRDHTDTQYF. The DNA of the CDR3 is TGCGCCAGCAGCCAAGCTTTGCGGGACCACACAGATACGCAGTATTTT.

This clonotype has a count of ten or more. The chain recombines TRBV7-2 with TRBJ1-2, with D maybe TRBD1 (6 bases). The germline CDR1 and CDR2 sequences are SGHTA and FQGNSA. CDR3 size: 15 residues. V was pared by 3 bases and J by 7 bases, with 18 bases between. The CDR3 protein is CASSLGTGKVPGYTF. The CDR3 DNA follows: TGTGCCAGCAGCTTGGGTACAGGGAAGGTCCCTGGCTACACCTTC.

The CDR3 DNA sequence: TGCGCCAGCAGCCCATCGACAGGCCCGGATTCACCCCTCCACTTT. Translating gives CASSPSTGPDSPLHF. The rearrangement uses TRBV4-3 and TRBJ1-6; tentatively, D is TRBD1 (6 bases). Trimming left V 4 bases short and J 8 bases short, with 15 bases between. This CDR3 region has 15 residues. The germline gives CDR1 LGHNA, CDR2 YSLEER.

This clonotype was seen more than once but under ten times. V is TRBV6-1 and J is TRBJ2-3; possibly TRBD1 for D (5 bases). This CDR3 spans 16 amino acids. In germline, CDR1 is MNHNS, CDR2 SASEGT. Trimming removed 6 bases from V and 1 base from J, with 17 bases in between. The DNA of the CDR3 is TGTGCCAGCAGCCCCTACCCCAGGGCTGGCACAGATACGCAGTATTTT. Residues: CASSPYPRAGTDTQYF.

This clonotype was seen at least ten times. This chain connects TRBV7-9 to TRBJ2-1; 9 nucleotides line up with TRBD1. Germline V CDR1 and CDR2: SEHNR, FQNEAQ (reference sequence). V lost 5 bases to trimming and J lost 8 bases; unmatched junction nucleotides: 7. This CDR3 contains 14 residues. CDR3 region: CASSGTGFSYEQFF. CDR3 nucleotides: TGTGCCAGCAGCGGGACAGGGTTCTCGTATGAGCAGTTCTTC.

This chain links TRBV7-9 with TRBJ2-5; the D gene could be TRBD1 or TRBD2 (6 bases each). Germline V lookup: CDR1 SEHNR, CDR2 FQNEAQ (reference sequence). Trimming took off 6 bases at V and 1 base at J, with 21 bases between the two ends. The CDR3 sequence is 17 residues long. The CDR3 bases are TGTGCCAGCAGAGAAGCGGGCCCACAGGGAGTCCAAGAGACCCAGTACTTC. This gives the protein CASREAGPQGVQETQYF.

This clonotype was seen many times. The genes are TRBV20-1 and TRBJ2-3, with D possibly matching TRBD2 (6 bases). The germline CDR1 and CDR2 sequences are DFQATT and SNEGSKA (reference sequence). The V end was cut by 0 bases, the J end by 4 bases, with 20 bases between. The CDR3 consists of 17 residues. CDR3 in DNA: TGCAGTGCTAGAGATGTAAGCGGGCGGGGAAGGGCAGATACGCAGTATTTT. Amino acid sequence: CSARDVSGRGRADTQYF.

The chain has TRBV3-1 and TRBJ2-1; 15 bases are shared with TRBD2. The germline gives CDR1 LGHDT, CDR2 YNNKEL (reference sequence). There are 15 residues in the CDR3. V gave up 4 bases and J gave up 8 bases; unmatched junction bases: 3. The CDR3 coding sequence is TGTGCCAGCAGCCCGTGGACTAGCGGGAGGGATGAGCAGTTCTTC. Encoded protein: CASSPWTSGRDEQFF.

This clonotype was detected ten times or more. The CDR3 loop reads CASSLGVGSTDTQYF. The CDR3 DNA reads TGTGCCAGCAGCTTAGGGGTAGGATCCACAGATACGCAGTATTTT. The chain employs TRBV7-2 and TRBJ2-3; no clear D. The CDR3 totals 15 residues. Trimming removed 1 base from V and 2 bases from J, with 10 bases in between. Germline CDR1 reads SGHTA; CDR2 reads FQGNSA.

The chain recombines TRBV5-1 with TRBJ1-1; D is perhaps TRBD1 (6 bases). Germline loops: CDR1 SGHRS, CDR2 YFSETQ. The CDR3 is 15 residues long. Deletions cut 4 bases from V and 7 bases from J, with 20 bases between. The CDR3 DNA sequence: TGCGCCAGCAGCCCCGGACAGATCCAAAGTAATGAAGCTTTCTTT. Translated, it gives CASSPGQIQSNEAFF.

The rearrangement uses TRBV12-3 or TRBV12-4 and TRBJ2-1; D assignment may be TRBD1 or TRBD2 (5 bases each). Deletions cut 6 bases from V and 6 bases from J, with 21 bases between. The CDR3 runs to 16 residues. Here the CDR3 reads CASSPIRGRIGNEQFF. In DNA, the CDR3 is TGTGCCAGCAGCCCGATCCGGGGACGGATTGGCAATGAGCAGTTCTTC.

The table lists this clonotype with many counts. The chain couples TRBV3-1 to TRBJ2-6, with no clear D. V was trimmed by 4 bases and J by 0 bases, leaving 10 bases between them. Germline V gene sequence: CDR1 LGHDT, CDR2 YNNKEL (reference sequence). The CDR3 has 16 amino acids. CDR3 residues: CASSRGRSSGANVLTF. The CDR3 DNA follows: TGTGCCAGCAGCCGCGGACGAAGCTCTGGGGCCAACGTCCTGACTTTC.

This clonotype was observed at least ten times. The CDR3 sequence: CASSPGQAQYF. CDR3 nucleotides: TGTGCCAGCAGCCCGGGACAGGCCCAGTACTTC. This sequence joins TRBV11-2 and TRBJ2-5; TRBD1 matches 8 bases. The germline V gene encodes CDR1 SGHAT and CDR2 FQNNGV. The J segment lost 9 bases and the V segment lost 5 bases, leaving 2 bases of the junction unmatched. The CDR3 length is 11 residues.

This clonotype was recorded many times. The chain recombines TRBV5-4 with TRBJ2-1, with D perhaps matching TRBD2 (6 bases). CDR1 SGHNT and CDR2 YYREEE come from the germline V gene (reference sequence). The V end was cut by 4 bases, the J end by 6 bases, with 11 bases between. CDR3 size: 13 residues. CDR3 region: CASSQTRINEQFF. The CDR3 DNA is TGTGCCAGCAGCCAGACTAGGATCAATGAGCAGTTCTTC.